This T cell receptor beta chain emerged from a study of T cell responses to AZD1222 COVID-19 vaccine. General study points: Donor demographics were predominantly white British with a female majority; clonal diversity may be underestimated. Among spike-specific TCRs, nearly half reportedly target unmutated variant regions. Spike-specific TCR breadth and depth both grew after two AZD1222 doses. Only a handful of AZD1222 recipients, roughly 6 in all, had baseline seropositivity.

Details on this clone: Its specificity is unknown.

This CDR3 region has 14 residues. Trimming took 3 bases from V and 2 from J, leaving 9 bases between them. Germline V lookup: CDR1 LGHNT, CDR2 FRNRAP. Libraries were prepared by immunoSEQ multiplex PCR; TCRdb keeps only in-frame clonotypes and omits some of them. Of 150,000 to 200,000 clones in the sample, approximately 91% were seen once. This chain joins TRBV12-5 and TRBJ2-3, with D unclear. Specimen: peripheral blood, collected on day 0 of AZD1222 vaccination. The receptor comes from an adult in good health. For the CDR3, the DNA is TGTGCTAGTGGTTTAGAGGCCAACACAGATACGCAGTATTTT. Protein product: CASGLEANTDTQYF.